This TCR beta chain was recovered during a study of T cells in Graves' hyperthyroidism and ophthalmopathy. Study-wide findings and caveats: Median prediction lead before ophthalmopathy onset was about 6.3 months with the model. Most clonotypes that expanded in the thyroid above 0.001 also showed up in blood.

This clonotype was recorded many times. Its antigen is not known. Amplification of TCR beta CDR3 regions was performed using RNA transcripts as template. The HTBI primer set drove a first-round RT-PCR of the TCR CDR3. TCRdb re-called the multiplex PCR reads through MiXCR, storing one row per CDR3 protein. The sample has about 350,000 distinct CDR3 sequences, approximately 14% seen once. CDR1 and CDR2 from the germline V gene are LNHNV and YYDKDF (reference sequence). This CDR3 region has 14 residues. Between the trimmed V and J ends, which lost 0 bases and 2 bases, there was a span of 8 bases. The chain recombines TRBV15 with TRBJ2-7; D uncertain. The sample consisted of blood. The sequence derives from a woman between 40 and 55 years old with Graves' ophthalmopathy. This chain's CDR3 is CATSREGLTYEQYF. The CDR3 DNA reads TGTGCCACCAGCAGAGAGGGCCTAACCTACGAGCAGTACTTC.